This TCR beta chain stems from a study of cytomegalovirus exposure and HLA in healthy donors. General observations from the study: A link between a missense DCLRE1C variant and TCR beta V- and J-gene trimming emerged from a later analysis. The likely origin of a cluster of highly shared sequence variants was a sequencing artifact.

PCR used 60 Vbeta primers and 13 Jbeta primers. Measured with immunoSEQ multiplex PCR; TCRdb has only the in-frame clones, and not every one. The data show about 130,000 clones, roughly four fifths seen once. Germline CDR1 reads GTSNPN; CDR2 reads SVGIG (reference sequence). The V segment lost 1 base and the J segment 10 bases; nucleotides outside the gene matches: 6. This CDR3 has 14 amino acids. In regard to this clone: Its antigen is currently unknown.

The clonotype originates from a boy aged 5-17 years in good health and CMV-seronegative. The sample consisted of PBMCs. This chain uses TRBV30 with TRBJ2-1, with 11 bases identical to TRBD2. CDR3 DNA: TGTGCCTGGAGTGCAAGGCTAGCGGGAGGCGAGCAGTTCTTC. Protein sequence: CAWSARLAGGEQFF. Filled out from reference TRBV30 and TRBJ2-1, the complete variable domain reads SQTIHQWPATLVQPVGSPLSLECTVEGTSNPNLYWYRQAAGRGLQLLFYSVGIGQISSEVPQNLSASRPQDRQFILSSKKLLLSDSGFYLCAWSARLAGGEQFFGPGTRLTVL.